The sequence of this TCR beta chain was determined in a study of cytomegalovirus exposure and HLA in healthy donors. Points from the study as a whole: Cytomegalovirus-associated status was assigned to fewer than 200 TCR beta chains.

With 60 Vbeta and 13 Jbeta primers, the PCR was carried out. TCRdb's copy holds only in-frame clones and misses some; the assay was immunoSEQ multiplex PCR. The sample shows 150,000 to 200,000 clones, less than 90% of them seen only once. Trimming removed 0 bases from V and 7 bases from J, with 14 bases in between. Germline V gene lookup returns CDR1 SGHKS and CDR2 YYEKEE (reference sequence). The CDR3 runs 14 residues. In this sample, this clone turned up once. The antigen is not known. Sequencing was performed on PBMCs. The chain employs TRBV5-5 and TRBJ2-7, with a weak D call TRBD1 (6 bases). This receptor was identified in a girl under two years old in good health and CMV-seronegative. CDR3 residues: CASSLAQGPFEQYF. The CDR3 bases are TGTGCCAGCAGCTTGGCACAGGGCCCCTTTGAGCAGTACTTC.